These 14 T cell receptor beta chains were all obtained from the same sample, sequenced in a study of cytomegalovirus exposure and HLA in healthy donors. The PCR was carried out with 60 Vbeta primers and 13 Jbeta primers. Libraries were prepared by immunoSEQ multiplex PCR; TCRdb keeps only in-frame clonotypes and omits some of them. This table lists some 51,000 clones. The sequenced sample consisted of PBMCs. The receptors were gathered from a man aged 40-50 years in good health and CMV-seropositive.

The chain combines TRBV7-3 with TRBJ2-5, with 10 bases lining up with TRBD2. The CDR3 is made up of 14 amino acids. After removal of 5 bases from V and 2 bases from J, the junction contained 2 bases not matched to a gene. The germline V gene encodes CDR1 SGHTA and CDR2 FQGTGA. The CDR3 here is CASSPAGGQETQYF. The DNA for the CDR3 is TGTGCCAGCAGCCCAGCGGGGGGGCAAGAGACCCAGTACTTC.

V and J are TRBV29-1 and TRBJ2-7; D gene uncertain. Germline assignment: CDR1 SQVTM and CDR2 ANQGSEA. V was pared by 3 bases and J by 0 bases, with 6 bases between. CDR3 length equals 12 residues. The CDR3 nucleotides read TGCAGCGTTGAGGGCAGCTCCTACGAGCAGTACTTC. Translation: CSVEGSSYEQYF.

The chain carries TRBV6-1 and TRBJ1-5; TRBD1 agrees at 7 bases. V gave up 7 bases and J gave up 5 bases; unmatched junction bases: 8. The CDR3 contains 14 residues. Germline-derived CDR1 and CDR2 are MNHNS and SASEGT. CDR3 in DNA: TGTGCCAGCATCTTAGACAGGGACTATCAGCCCCAGCATTTT. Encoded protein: CASILDRDYQPQHF.

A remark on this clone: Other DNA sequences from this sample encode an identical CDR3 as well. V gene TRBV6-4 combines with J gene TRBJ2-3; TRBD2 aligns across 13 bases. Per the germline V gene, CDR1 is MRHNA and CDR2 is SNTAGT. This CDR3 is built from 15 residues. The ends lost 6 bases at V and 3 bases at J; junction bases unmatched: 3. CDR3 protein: CASSETSGGTDTQYF. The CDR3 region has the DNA TGTGCCAGCAGCGAGACTAGCGGGGGGACAGATACGCAGTATTTT.

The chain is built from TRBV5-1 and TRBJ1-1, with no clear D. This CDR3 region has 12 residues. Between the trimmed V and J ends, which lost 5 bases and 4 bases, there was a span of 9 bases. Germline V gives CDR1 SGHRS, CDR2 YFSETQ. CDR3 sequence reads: CASRTSVTEAFF. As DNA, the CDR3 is TGCGCCAGCAGGACAAGTGTCACTGAAGCTTTCTTT.

The CDR3 DNA sequence: TGCGCCAGCAGCTCCGGGACAGGGGAAGAAAAACTGTTTTTT. It specifies CASSSGTGEEKLFF. The chain is built from TRBV5-1 and TRBJ1-4; TRBD1 matches at 10 bases. V trimming: 3 bases; J trimming: 8 bases; junction bases outside the gene matches: 4. The V gene's germline CDR1 is SGHRS and CDR2 YFSETQ. The CDR3 length is 14 residues.

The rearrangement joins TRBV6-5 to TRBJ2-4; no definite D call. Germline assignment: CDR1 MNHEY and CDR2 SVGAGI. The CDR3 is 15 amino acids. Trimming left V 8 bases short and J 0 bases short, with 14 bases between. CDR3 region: CASVPVRLAKNIQYF. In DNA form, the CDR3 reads TGTGCCAGCGTCCCGGTCAGACTAGCCAAAAACATTCAGTACTTC.

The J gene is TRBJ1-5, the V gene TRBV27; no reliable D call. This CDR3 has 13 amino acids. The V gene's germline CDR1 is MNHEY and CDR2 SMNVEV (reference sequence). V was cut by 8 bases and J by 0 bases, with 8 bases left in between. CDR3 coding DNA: TGTGCCAGCGGCCAGGATAGCAATCAGCCCCAGCATTTT. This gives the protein CASGQDSNQPQHF.

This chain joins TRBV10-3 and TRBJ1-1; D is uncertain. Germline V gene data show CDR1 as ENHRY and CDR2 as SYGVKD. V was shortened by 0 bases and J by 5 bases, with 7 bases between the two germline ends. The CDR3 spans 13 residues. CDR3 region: CAISESRDTEAFF. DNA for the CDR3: TGTGCCATCAGTGAGTCGCGGGATACTGAAGCTTTCTTT.

The CDR3 coding sequence is TGTGCCAGCAGTCGACCCGGGTCCGTGGAGCAGTTCTTC. It codes for CASSRPGSVEQFF. The chain employs TRBV6-5 and TRBJ2-1; D call uncertain. Germline V lookup: CDR1 MNHEY, CDR2 SVGAGI. There are 13 residues in the CDR3. Trimming cost V 5 bases and J 10 bases, with 15 bases left between them.

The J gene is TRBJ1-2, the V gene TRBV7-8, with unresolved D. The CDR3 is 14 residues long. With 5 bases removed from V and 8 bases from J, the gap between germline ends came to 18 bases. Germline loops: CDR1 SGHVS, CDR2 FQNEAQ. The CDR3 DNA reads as TGTGCCAGCAGCCCGGGATCCGGTGCGGGGGGCTACACCTTC. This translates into CASSPGSGAGGYTF.

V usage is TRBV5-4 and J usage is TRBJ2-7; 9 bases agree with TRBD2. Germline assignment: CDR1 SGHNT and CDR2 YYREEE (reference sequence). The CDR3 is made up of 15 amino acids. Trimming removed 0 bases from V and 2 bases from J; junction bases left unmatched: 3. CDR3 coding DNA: TGTGCCAGCAGCTTGGCGGCTAGCGGGGCCTACGAGCAGTACTTC. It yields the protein CASSLAASGAYEQYF.

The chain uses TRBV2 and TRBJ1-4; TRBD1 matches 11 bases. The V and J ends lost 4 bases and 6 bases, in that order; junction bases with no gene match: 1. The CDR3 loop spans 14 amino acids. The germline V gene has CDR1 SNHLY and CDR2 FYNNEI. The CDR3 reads CASSVDRGHEKLFF. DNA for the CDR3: TGTGCCAGCAGTGTGGACAGGGGGCATGAAAAACTGTTTTTT.

CDR3 loop: CASSTPLGSATYEQYF. The CDR3 DNA reads TGTGCCAGCAGCACCCCCTTGGGGAGCGCCACCTACGAGCAGTACTTC. The chain links TRBV11-2 to TRBJ2-7; D might be TRBD2 (5 bases). The CDR3 has 16 amino acids. Germline V gene lookup returns CDR1 SGHAT and CDR2 FQNNGV. Trimming removed 5 bases from V and 2 bases from J, with 19 bases in between. Filled out from reference TRBV11-2 and TRBJ2-7, the complete variable domain reads EAGVAQSPRYKIIEKRQSVAFWCNPISGHATLYWYQQILGQGPKLLIQFQNNGVVDDSQLPKDRFSAERLKGVDSTLKIQPAKLEDSAVYLCASSTPLGSATYEQYFGPGTRLTVT.